One and the same sample provided the 24 T cell receptor beta chains below, sequenced in a study of CXCR3-negative and CXCR3-positive naive CD8 T cells. Carrying UMI labels, the TRB cDNA libraries were prepared through 5' RACE. With the 5' RACE reads reprocessed, TCRdb shows one record per CDR3 protein and no DNA. Recorded for this sample: 130,000 or so distinct CDR3 sequences. Sequenced input: naive CXCR3- CD8+ T cells from blood. The subset is: CD45RO-CCR7+CD27+CD95- naive CD8+ T cells lacking CXCR3 (TNR3-). The receptors originated from a human donor in good health. Some clones in this sample may be carry-over from other donors' samples.

The chain recombines TRBV12-3 or TRBV12-4 with TRBJ2-5; the TCRdb D gene call, TRBD1, has no DNA to confirm it. The CDR3 covers 16 residues. The CDR3: CASSSLRDRVQETQYF.

The CDR3 spells CASSEGREQFF. V and J are TRBV6-4 and TRBJ2-1. The V gene's germline CDR1 is MRHNA and CDR2 SNTAGT. The CDR3 spans 11 residues.

The chain's CDR3 is CASRPDRAALDEQYF. The chain uses TRBV5-1 and TRBJ2-7; TCRdb reports TRBD1, a call that lacks DNA to check it against. The CDR3 runs 15 residues. Germline CDR1 SGHRS, CDR2 YFSETQ.

The V gene is TRBV12-3 or TRBV12-4, the J gene TRBJ1-1. The CDR3 consists of 13 residues. Here the CDR3 reads CASTSVPNTEAFF.

The rearrangement joins TRBV7-9 to TRBJ1-2. The CDR3 contains 15 residues. CDR1 SEHNR and CDR2 FQNEAQ come from the germline V gene (reference sequence). CDR3 protein: CAGDLLGGGLDGYTF.

The rearrangement links TRBV12-3 or TRBV12-4 to TRBJ1-4; TCRdb returns TRBD1, unconfirmable since there is no DNA. This CDR3 has 17 amino acids. This CDR3 reads CASSFWDSRQTNEKLFF.

The rearrangement joins TRBV29-1 to TRBJ2-3; with no DNA, the TCRdb D assignment of TRBD1 cannot be verified. Germline loops: CDR1 SQVTM, CDR2 ANQGSEA. The CDR3 runs 14 residues. CDR3 protein: CSVDPGQVTDTQYF.

V usage is TRBV2 and J usage is TRBJ1-1; TCRdb's D call, TRBD1, is unchecked because there is no DNA. Germline CDR1 reads SNHLY; CDR2 reads FYNNEI. CDR3 length equals 14 residues. This CDR3 reads CASRPVTGVAEAFF.

CDR3 protein: CASSQESGRGENIQYF. V usage is TRBV4-2 and J usage is TRBJ2-4; the D call of TRBD1 rests on TCRdb alone, since no DNA is present to check it. Germline V lookup: CDR1 LGHNA, CDR2 YNFKEQ. The CDR3 is 16 residues long.

The V and J genes are TRBV27 and TRBJ2-1; as DNA is missing, the TRBD2 call by TCRdb cannot be tested. The CDR3 spans 15 residues. The V gene's germline CDR1 is MNHEY and CDR2 SMNVEV (reference sequence). This chain's CDR3 is CASSERFSSYNEQFF.

The chain employs TRBV28 and TRBJ2-1. The CDR3 is 13 amino acids. CDR1 and CDR2 (germline): MDHEN, SYDVKM. CDR3 in amino acids: CASSYGPHNEQFF.

This sequence joins TRBV15 and TRBJ2-3; lacking DNA, the TRBD1 call made by TCRdb goes unchecked. The germline gives CDR1 LNHNV, CDR2 YYDKDF (reference sequence). CDR3 length: 15 amino acids. The CDR3 is CATSRTGQPTDTQYF.

The chain employs TRBV27 and TRBJ2-1; the D call of TRBD2 rests on TCRdb alone, since no DNA is present to check it. The CDR3 has 14 amino acids. Germline CDR1 and CDR2: MNHEY and SMNVEV (reference sequence). The chain's CDR3 is CASTSMLGYNEQFF.

The gene calls are TRBV6-5 and TRBJ1-1; TCRdb reports TRBD1, a call that lacks DNA to check it against. Germline values: CDR1 MNHEY, CDR2 SVGAGI. The CDR3 covers 14 residues. The CDR3 loop is CASSYSGGRTEAFF.

This chain links TRBV19 with TRBJ2-3; the D call of TRBD1 rests on TCRdb alone, since no DNA is present to check it. CDR1 and CDR2 (germline): LNHDA, SQIVND (reference sequence). The CDR3 runs 15 residues. The CDR3 region is CASSTGQGAPDTQYF.

The rearrangement uses TRBV5-1 and TRBJ2-1; the TCRdb call, TRBD2, lacks DNA for checking. This CDR3 has 15 amino acids. Germline V gives CDR1 SGHRS, CDR2 YFSETQ. The CDR3 here is CASRPSGGEYNEQFF. Full variable domain (outside the CDR3, taken from reference TRBV5-1 and TRBJ2-1): KAGVTQTPRYLIKTRGQQVTLSCSPISGHRSVSWYQQTPGQGLQFLFEYFSETQRNKGNFPGRFSGRQFSNSRSEMNVSTLELGDSALYLCASRPSGGEYNEQFFGPGTRLTVL.

V is TRBV29-1 and J is TRBJ2-5. Per germline, CDR1 SQVTM and CDR2 ANQGSEA. The CDR3 consists of 14 residues. The CDR3 spells CSVELAGYQETQYF.

V gene TRBV11-2 combines with J gene TRBJ2-2; TCRdb calls TRBD2, which cannot be checked without DNA. The CDR3 spans 15 residues. The germline gives CDR1 SGHAT, CDR2 FQNNGV. The CDR3 loop is CASSLRTSGTGELFF.

This chain joins TRBV6-6 and TRBJ2-7; with no DNA, the TCRdb D assignment of TRBD2 cannot be verified. Germline V lookup: CDR1 MNHNY, CDR2 SVGAGI (reference sequence). This CDR3 has 15 residues. The CDR3 here is CASSSGTTRTYEQYF.

Here the CDR3 reads CASSGLAGGLIRHF. This chain joins TRBV2 and TRBJ2-7; TCRdb proposes TRBD2, but this gene call is untestable without DNA. The germline CDR1 and CDR2 sequences are SNHLY and FYNNEI. This CDR3 contains 14 residues.

This chain joins TRBV7-2 and TRBJ2-3; no DNA is available, so the TRBD2 call from TCRdb remains unchecked. The CDR3 consists of 17 residues. From germline, CDR1 is SGHTA and CDR2 FQGNSA. This chain's CDR3 is CASSLDPAGGLEDTQYF.

The V gene is TRBV19, the J gene TRBJ2-7; with no DNA, the TCRdb D assignment of TRBD1 cannot be verified. The CDR3 totals 15 residues. The germline CDR1 and CDR2 sequences are LNHDA and SQIVND (reference sequence). The CDR3 is CASSIGTPFNYGQYF.

V usage is TRBV4-1 and J usage is TRBJ2-1; TCRdb's D call of TRBD2 is untestable without DNA. This CDR3 is built from 15 residues. From germline, CDR1 is MGHRA and CDR2 YSYEKL. The CDR3 protein is CASSQKAGGYNEQFF.

This chain connects TRBV20-1 to TRBJ2-7. The germline V gene has CDR1 DFQATT and CDR2 SNEGSKA (reference sequence). The CDR3 loop spans 12 amino acids. CDR3 sequence: CSVRTASYEQYF.